Below, 16 T cell receptor beta chains from the same sample are listed, as sequenced in a study of OX40 agonist ivuxolimab in advanced cancers. Sequencing used immunoSEQ multiplex PCR; TCRdb keeps in-frame clones, though not all of them. The data contain 92,000 or so clones, just under 90% of them singletons. The sequencing used CD4+ or CD8+ T cells sorted from blood, collected in a trial of the OX40 agonist ivuxolimab. The receptors shown here come from an adult with an advanced solid tumor such as melanoma, head and neck, liver or kidney cancer.

The chain recombines TRBV30 with TRBJ2-3; TRBD2 matches at 9 bases. This CDR3 contains 16 residues. Trimming cost V 2 bases and J 0 bases; bases outside gene matches: 6. The germline CDR1 and CDR2 sequences are GTSNPN and SVGIG (reference sequence). The CDR3 sequence is CAWSPPAGGSTDTQYF. The CDR3 region has the DNA TGTGCCTGGAGTCCTCCCGCGGGAGGGAGCACAGATACGCAGTATTTT.

The chain carries TRBV7-2 and TRBJ2-7; perhaps TRBD1 as D (6 bases). The length of the CDR3 is 13 residues. The V end lost 5 bases, the J end lost 3 bases, and 11 bases lay between the germline ends. From germline, CDR1 is SGHTA and CDR2 FQGNSA. As DNA, the CDR3 is TGTGCCAGCAGCGTGTACAGGGACTACGAGCAGTACTTC. Its protein product is CASSVYRDYEQYF.

Details on this clone: The same CDR3 is also encoded by other DNA sequences in this sample. The gene calls are TRBV27 and TRBJ2-7; no definite D call. The germline V gene encodes CDR1 MNHEY and CDR2 SMNVEV (reference sequence). This CDR3 spans 12 amino acids. With 1 base removed from V and 4 bases from J, the gap between germline ends came to 5 bases. CDR3 sequence (DNA): TGTGCCAGCAGTTTATTGGGGTACGAGCAGTACTTC. It codes for CASSLLGYEQYF.

In this sample, this clone turned up once. The chain has TRBV30 and TRBJ2-7; 12 bases fit TRBD2. V dropped 3 bases and J dropped 0; count of bases not matched to a gene: 12. This CDR3 has 18 residues. The germline V gene encodes CDR1 GTSNPN and CDR2 SVGIG (reference sequence). CDR3 nucleotide sequence: TGTGCCTGGAGGGGCAGGGCAGGACTAGCGGGACCCTCCTACGAGCAGTACTTC. Its protein product is CAWRGRAGLAGPSYEQYF. The full variable domain, in which reference TRBV30 and TRBJ2-7 provide the parts outside the CDR3, is SQTIHQWPATLVQPVGSPLSLECTVEGTSNPNLYWYRQAAGRGLQLLFYSVGIGQISSEVPQNLSASRPQDRQFILSSKKLLLSDSGFYLCAWRGRAGLAGPSYEQYFGPGTRLTVT.

The CDR3 here is CAITGSARNEQFF. The CDR3 region has the DNA TGTGCCATCACGGGCTCGGCGCGGAATGAGCAGTTCTTC. The V and J genes are TRBV10-3 and TRBJ2-1; no clear D gene. Per the germline V gene, CDR1 is ENHRY and CDR2 is SYGVKD. Trimming left V 7 bases short and J 7 bases short, with 14 bases between. The CDR3 is 13 amino acids.

V usage is TRBV5-1 and J usage is TRBJ2-7; no definite D call. The V end was cut by 1 base, the J end by 5 bases, with 16 bases between. Germline V gene data show CDR1 as SGHRS and CDR2 as YFSETQ. This CDR3 has 15 amino acids. The CDR3 bases are TGCGCCAGCAGCTTGTCGGCGGCCAGTCACCACGAGCAGTACTTC. This encodes CASSLSAASHHEQYF.

CDR3 DNA sequence: TGTGCCAGCAGGGAATGGGACGACTCCTACGAGCAGTACTTC. Translating it yields CASREWDDSYEQYF. The chain combines TRBV5-5 with TRBJ2-7; either TRBD1 or TRBD2 may fit D (5 bases each). Trimming cost V 5 bases and J 0 bases, with 12 bases left between them. The CDR3 is 14 amino acids. Germline lookup yields CDR1 SGHKS and CDR2 YYEKEE (reference sequence).

The chain's CDR3 is CASSLEGGMRGYTF. The CDR3 DNA reads as TGTGCCAGCAGCTTGGAGGGGGGGATGCGTGGCTACACCTTC. This chain links TRBV5-4 with TRBJ1-2; tentative D call: TRBD1 (6 bases). Trimming shortened V by 0 bases and J by 7 bases, and 13 bases separated the two germline ends. The CDR3 is 14 amino acids. Germline V lookup: CDR1 SGHNT, CDR2 YYREEE (reference sequence).

This clone was seen more than once but under ten times. The CDR3 loop is CASSSQDSGYTF. The CDR3 coding sequence is TGTGCCAGCAGCTCGCAGGACAGTGGCTACACCTTC. J is TRBJ1-2 and V is TRBV7-9, with a possible D match to TRBD1 (6 bases). The V end lost 4 bases, the J end lost 7 bases, and 10 bases lay between the germline ends. The CDR3 sequence is 12 residues long. Germline CDR1 reads SEHNR; CDR2 reads FQNEAQ (reference sequence).

The chain is built from TRBV13 and TRBJ2-2, with TRBD1 matching 8 bases. CDR1 and CDR2 from the germline V gene are PRHDT and FYEKMQ (reference sequence). With V trimmed by 5 bases and J by 7 bases, 6 bases remained unmatched. This CDR3 contains 14 residues. CDR3 nucleotide sequence: TGTGCCAGCAGCGCCGGACAGGGATTCGGGGAGCTGTTTTTT. As protein: CASSAGQGFGELFF.

The chain recombines TRBV5-6 with TRBJ1-5, with 7 bases lining up with TRBD1. V dropped 4 bases and J dropped 5; count of bases not matched to a gene: 12. Per the germline V gene, CDR1 is SGHDT and CDR2 is YYEEEE. CDR3 size: 16 residues. CDR3 DNA: TGTGCCAGCAGCCCCTCTCGACAGGGTTGGGATCAGCCCCAGCATTTT. Translating it yields CASSPSRQGWDQPQHF.

This clone was recorded only once. The chain couples TRBV29-1 to TRBJ1-1, with 8 positions matching TRBD1. V was pared by 6 bases and J by 8 bases, with 5 bases of the junction left unmatched. The CDR3 contains 11 residues. The germline CDR1 and CDR2 sequences are SQVTM and ANQGSEA. The CDR3 DNA sequence: TGCAGCGTCTCAACAGGGGGGGAAGCTTTCTTT. Translation: CSVSTGGEAFF. Drawing the rest from reference TRBV29-1 and TRBJ1-1, the complete variable domain is SAVISQKPSRDICQRGTSLTIQCQVDSQVTMMFWYRQQPGQSLTLIATANQGSEATYESGFVIDKFPISRPNLTFSTLTVSNMSPEDSSIYLCSVSTGGEAFFGQGTRLTVV.

This clone was counted a few times. The V call is TRBV29-1, the J call TRBJ1-2; 11 bases align to TRBD1. V trimming: 3 bases; J trimming: 6 bases; junction bases outside the gene matches: 6. CDR3 length: 14 amino acids. Looked up from germline, CDR1 is SQVTM and CDR2 is ANQGSEA. CDR3 sequence: CSVDLRDRGDGYTF. Written as DNA, the CDR3 is TGCAGCGTTGATTTACGGGACAGGGGGGATGGCTACACCTTC.

The chain links TRBV6-4 to TRBJ2-3; D is uncertain. Germline loops: CDR1 MRHNA, CDR2 SNTAGT. V was cut by 6 bases and J by 0 bases, with 10 bases left in between. This CDR3 has 14 residues. The CDR3 region is CASSQSASTDTQYF. In DNA form, the CDR3 reads TGTGCCAGCAGCCAGAGTGCTAGCACAGATACGCAGTATTTT.

CDR3 loop: CASSVAGGPYEQYF. The CDR3, as DNA: TGTGCCAGCAGCGTGGCAGGGGGGCCCTACGAGCAGTACTTC. The gene calls are TRBV9 and TRBJ2-7, with a tentative D call TRBD1 (7 bases). V lost 2 bases and J lost 2, with 11 bases in between. The CDR3 extends over 14 amino acids. CDR1 and CDR2 (germline): SGDLS, YYNGEE. Using reference TRBV9 and TRBJ2-7 for the parts outside the CDR3, the full variable domain is DSGVTQTPKHLITATGQRVTLRCSPRSGDLSVYWYQQSLDQGLQFLIQYYNGEERAKGNILERFSAQQFPDLHSELNLSSLELGDSALYFCASSVAGGPYEQYFGPGTRLTVT.

The chain links TRBV7-9 to TRBJ2-7, with 9 bases lining up with TRBD1. The germline V gene has CDR1 SEHNR and CDR2 FQNEAQ (reference sequence). Trimming took 5 bases from V and 4 from J; bases not matched to a gene: 6. CDR3 size: 14 residues. In nucleotides, the CDR3 is TGTGCCAGCAGCCCGCGGACAGGGGAGTACGAGCAGTACTTC. This sequence encodes CASSPRTGEYEQYF. The variable domain in full, with the rest retrieved from reference TRBV7-9 and TRBJ2-7, is DTGVSQNPRHKITKRGQNVTFRCDPISEHNRLYWYRQTLGQGPEFLTYFQNEAQLEKSRLLSDRFSAERPKGSFSTLEIQRTEQGDSAMYLCASSPRTGEYEQYFGPGTRLTVT.